This TCR beta chain is from a study of T cells expressing NK-cell markers (dated by TCRdb to 2018 to 2021). Notes on the research overall: About eight donors provided sorted CD3+CD56+NKG2C+, CD3+CD56+NKG2C- and CD3+CD56-NKG2C+ T-cell subsets, whose TCR beta-chain repertoires were profiled. Among the eight sequenced donors, seven were HCMV-seropositive and one was HCMV-seronegative. All eight donors whose samples were sequenced were randomly selected healthy volunteers, three of them men and five women. Illumina HiSeq 2000/2500, MiSeq or NextSeq was used to sequence libraries as 2 x 150 bp reads.

CDR1 and CDR2, per the germline V gene, are SGHDN and FVKESK. Taken from cysteine to phenylalanine, the CDR3 has 12 residues. No DNA sequence was recorded. A commercial ELISA kit detecting HCMV-specific IgG in serum was used to determine HCMV serostatus. Ficoll density gradient centrifugation was used to isolate peripheral blood mononuclear cells from blood. Concerning this clonotype itself: Its recognized antigen is unknown.

TCRdb names Illumina HiSeq 2000 as the instrument used. 5'RACE template switching, by which a universal primer site and unique molecular identifiers were added, was used to make TCR beta cDNA libraries. cDNA synthesis was primed from the TCR beta constant segment, followed by two successive PCR amplification steps. Per the authors' processing: MIGEC handled demultiplexing of the reads and grouping by UMI, while MiTCR was used to assemble and quantify clonotypes. To exclude erroneous sequences, any TCR cDNA sequence not supported by at least two reads was discarded. The tcR package was used for downstream repertoire analysis, and clonotypes were matched across fractions by CDR3 nucleotide sequence plus V segment. Antigen specificity was annotated against VDJdb with VDJmatch, allowing one amino acid substitution in CDR3. The reads underwent TCRdb reprocessing, giving one record for each CDR3 protein sequence and no DNA. The V and J calls were determined by TCRdb, not by the authors. The sample table includes 300,000 to 500,000 distinct CDR3 sequences. Roughly 10% of the sample comes from the top ten.

What the research found in general, with its limitations: Those dominant clonotypes were again the most abundant among CD3+CD56-NKG2C+ cells in a few donors, at about 25-60.1%. Whether the expanded NKG2C-expressing T cell clones were specific for HCMV antigens remained unclear. In roughly six donors, the dominant CD3+CD56+NKG2C+ clonotypes ranked among the top 10 CD8+ clonotypes, making up roughly 1.0-8% of CD8+ T cells.

The receptor was isolated from a woman in her forties or fifties in good health. Donor details come from another sample of the same person, matched by shared clones. What was sequenced was blood T cells: a sorted CD56 or NKG2C T cell subset, CD4+ or CD8+ T cells, or bulk PBMC T cells (not recorded which). The chain is encoded by TRBV14 joined to TRBJ2-7; TCRdb outputs TRBD1, but without DNA this stays unchecked. The CDR3 region: CASSPDRHEQYF.